This T cell receptor beta chain is from a study of early T cells in non-severe SARS-CoV-2 infection. Study as a whole: Bulk RNA taken from unsorted whole blood was sequenced, leaving chains unpaired. The study, taken as a whole, reports: Database matching using VDJdb favored anti-spike CD8 responses, with private and CD4 specificities left missing.

The germline CDR1 and CDR2 sequences are DFQATT and SNEGSKA (reference sequence). The CDR3 extends over 12 amino acids. With 3 bases removed from V and 10 bases from J, the gap between germline ends came to 13 bases. The sample holds many counts of this clonotype. Its antigen is unidentified. Unique molecular identifier tags were affixed to discrete cDNA molecules. TCRdb ran MiXCR on the 5' RACE reads and lists one entry per CDR3 protein. The sample has about 25,000 distinct CDR3 sequences, roughly 4.8% seen once; the top ten hold 6.6%. V usage is TRBV20-1 and J usage is TRBJ1-5; D is unclear. The sample was whole blood. This receptor was identified in an adult who was a healthcare worker with PCR-confirmed SARS-CoV-2 infection or an uninfected control (not recorded which). The CDR3 coding sequence is TGCAGTGCTAGGGGCGGCGTCCGTCCCCAGCATTTT. Residues: CSARGGVRPQHF.